These 26 T cell receptor beta chains came from one sample sequenced in a study of tissue T cells after allogeneic stem cell transplantation (dated 2022 in TCRdb). Library method: the immunoSEQ multiplex PCR assay. In TCRdb, the immuneACCESS table is reduced to in-frame sequences with V and J assigned. These tables do not hold every clone; where another copy was compared, an unresolved V gene accounts for under half, and the others remain unexplained. In this sample the table shows about 21,000 clones, roughly two thirds of which occur a single time. The biggest ten clones account for around 0.66% of the sample. The sequenced sample was spleen. Receptor source: a female BALB/c mouse in good health. Mice of this strain bear MHC haplotype H2-d.

Concerning this clone: The genes and germline here are from mouse. CDR3: CASSQDVAGGYAEQFF. Incomplete CDR3 DNA: TGTGCCAGCAGCCAAGATGTCGCAGGGGGATATGCTGAGCAGTTC. The rearrangement uses TRBV2 and TRBJ2-1, with 7 bases matching TRBD1. The read ends 1 residue before the CDR3 terminus; that terminus is restored from the germline J gene. This CDR3 spans 16 amino acids. The J segment lost 4 bases and the V segment lost 0 bases, leaving 6 bases of the junction unmatched. In germline, CDR1 is LGHNA, CDR2 YSYQKL.

Turning to this clone: Germline and genes here are mouse. The read terminates 1 residue before the CDR3 end, so the remaining end is supplied by the germline J gene. The chain couples TRBV20 to TRBJ1-3; D gene uncertain. The CDR3 spans 13 residues. CDR1 and CDR2 (germline): GFQATS, STVNSAI. V lost 6 bases to trimming and J lost 0 bases, with 9 bases between them. Incomplete CDR3 DNA: TGTGGTGCCTCAGGATCTTCTGGAAATACGCTCTAT. It specifies CGASGSSGNTLY. The entire CDR3 is CGASGSSGNTLYF.

For this clone: Each gene name is a mouse one. The read finishes 1 residue shy of the CDR3 end, and the germline J gene is used to complete it. This rearrangement joins TRBV19 to TRBJ2-1; perhaps TRBD1 as D (6 bases). Germline values: CDR1 FNHDT, CDR2 SITEND (reference sequence). CDR3 size: 14 residues. V shed 1 base and J shed 1 base, with 6 bases lying between them. The CDR3 protein is CASSIRGNYAEQFF. Incomplete CDR3 DNA: TGTGCCAGCAGTATAAGGGGGAACTATGCTGAGCAGTTC.

In its sample, this clone was seen a few times. Genes and germline are mouse. Read sequence stops 1 residue before the CDR3 end, and the germline J gene provides the missing end. The rearrangement uses TRBV13-2 and TRBJ1-3, with 9 bases lining up with TRBD1. V gave up 2 bases and J gave up 9 bases; unmatched junction bases: 0. Per germline, CDR1 NNHNN and CDR2 SYGAGS (reference sequence). This CDR3 spans 12 amino acids. CDR3 protein: CASGEGQGTLYF. CDR3 DNA (partial): TGTGCCAGCGGTGAGGGACAGGGTACGCTCTAT.

Regarding this clone: The gene names given are mouse names. The read stops 1 residue short of the end of the CDR3; the missing end is completed from the germline J gene. The chain has TRBV19 and TRBJ1-1; 7 nucleotides align to TRBD1. CDR1 FNHDT and CDR2 SITEND come from the germline V gene (reference sequence). After removal of 4 bases from V and 0 bases from J, the junction contained 6 bases not matched to a gene. The CDR3 totals 15 residues. The sequenced part of the CDR3 DNA is TGTGCCAGCAGTGTCGGGACAGCTGCAAACACAGAAGTCTTC. Its protein product is CASSVGTAANTEVF. The whole CDR3 protein is CASSVGTAANTEVFF.

As to this clone: Gene names are the mouse ones. CDR3 loop: CASSLRTNSGNTLYF. The DNA read from the CDR3 is TGTGCTAGCAGTTTAAGGACAAATTCTGGAAATACGCTCTAT. The V call is TRBV29, the J call TRBJ1-3, with a possible D match to TRBD1 (5 bases). The read comes to an end 1 residue before the CDR3 does, leaving the germline J gene to fill in the end. The CDR3 contains 15 residues. Germline CDR1 is MSHET and CDR2 is SYDVDS. Trimming took off 2 bases at V and 0 bases at J, with 8 bases between the two ends.

A word on this clone: Gene names refer to mouse genes. Read data end 1 residue before the CDR3 end; the end is taken from the germline J gene. V gene TRBV20 combines with J gene TRBJ2-3; D gene ambiguous. The CDR3 loop spans 13 amino acids. Germline CDR1 GFQATS, CDR2 STVNSAI. Trimming took off 0 bases at V and 0 bases at J, with 4 bases between the two ends. CDR3 DNA, as far as it was read: TGTGGTGCTAGGGATGCTAGTGCAGAAACGCTGTAT. It codes for CGARDASAETLY. The CDR3 in full is CGARDASAETLYF.

A remark on this clone: The genes and germline here are from mouse. The CDR3 end is not reached by the read, which stops 1 residue before it; the germline J gene fills it in. The chain recombines TRBV4 with TRBJ1-5; tentatively, D is TRBD1 (6 bases). The length of the CDR3 is 12 residues. Germline values: CDR1 LGHDT, CDR2 YNNKQL (reference sequence). Trimming pared 4 bases from V and 9 bases from J, leaving 10 bases between. The covered CDR3 bases are TGTGCCAGCAGCTTTCTCAGGGGGGCTCCGCTT. Its protein product is CASSFLRGAPL. The whole CDR3 region reads CASSFLRGAPLF.

In regard to this clone: Genes here carry mouse names. Read data end 1 residue before the CDR3 end; the end is taken from the germline J gene. This chain connects TRBV15 to TRBJ1-5; 10 nucleotides line up with TRBD1. The length of the CDR3 is 17 residues. V lost 6 bases to trimming and J lost 0 bases; unmatched junction nucleotides: 8. Germline CDR1 SGHND, CDR2 FRSKSL. Incomplete CDR3 DNA: TGTGCCAGCAGATGGGACAGGGGCTACCTTAACAACCAGGCTCCGCTT. Translating it yields CASRWDRGYLNNQAPL. The CDR3 in full is CASRWDRGYLNNQAPLF. The full variable domain, its missing parts supplied by reference TRBV15 and TRBJ1-5, is DAGVTQTPRHEVAEKGQTIILKCEPVSGHNDLFWYRQTKIQGLELLSYFRSKSLMEDGGAFKDRFKAEMLNSSFSTLKIQPTEPKDSAVYLCASRWDRGYLNNQAPLFGEGTRLSVL.

About this clone itself: All gene names here are mouse names. The read comes to an end 1 residue before the CDR3 does, leaving the germline J gene to fill in the end. This chain connects TRBV20 to TRBJ1-4; the match to TRBD1 covers 10 bases. V shed 3 bases and J 7 bases; nucleotides not matched to a gene: 5. The CDR3 runs to 14 residues. CDR1 is GFQATS, CDR2 STVNSAI, per germline. The CDR3 here is CGARGTGEGERLFF. The sequenced CDR3 bases are TGTGGTGCTAGAGGGACAGGGGAAGGCGAAAGATTATTT.

This clone was detected a few times. Any gene name here is a mouse gene name. The read is 1 residue too short to cover the CDR3 end, so that end is filled in from the germline J gene. This rearrangement joins TRBV14 to TRBJ2-7, with 11 positions matching TRBD2. The CDR3 loop spans 15 amino acids. V shed 4 bases and J 4 bases; nucleotides not matched to a gene: 7. Per the germline V gene, CDR1 is SGHDT and CDR2 is FRDEAV. Partial CDR3 DNA: TGTGCCAGCAGTAGACCCGGGACTGGGGGTTATGAACAGTAC. This translates into CASSRPGTGGYEQY. The full-length CDR3 reads as CASSRPGTGGYEQYF.

On this clone: Gene names refer to mouse genes. The DNA ends 1 residue before the CDR3 does, and the rest of the CDR3 is filled in from the germline J gene. The chain carries TRBV2 and TRBJ2-5, with a weak D call TRBD1 (6 bases). The V gene's germline CDR1 is LGHNA and CDR2 YSYQKL. Trimming stripped 0 bases from V and 0 bases from J, with 7 bases between. There are 15 residues in the CDR3. The CDR3 region is CASSQDRGNQDTQYF. Partial CDR3 DNA: TGTGCCAGCAGCCAAGATAGGGGGAACCAAGACACCCAGTAC.

As concerns this clone: The gene names here belong to mouse. The read ends 1 residue shy of where the CDR3 ends; the end is completed using the germline J gene. This chain connects TRBV5 to TRBJ1-4, with D perhaps TRBD1 (6 bases). CDR3 length: 13 amino acids. Looked up from germline, CDR1 is LGHNA and CDR2 is YNLKQL (reference sequence). V was shortened by 2 bases and J by 7 bases, with 8 bases between the two germline ends. This chain's CDR3 is CASSQQGTERLFF. The covered CDR3 bases are TGTGCCAGCAGCCAACAGGGGACCGAAAGATTATTT.

Remarks on this clone: The genes and germline here are from mouse. The CDR3 end lies 1 residue beyond the end of the read and is filled in from the germline J gene. The chain links TRBV1 to TRBJ2-5; 7 bases match TRBD1. The CDR3 runs 13 residues. After removal of 4 bases from V and 6 bases from J, the junction contained 4 bases not matched to a gene. Germline lookup yields CDR1 NSQYPW and CDR2 LRSPGD (reference sequence). The CDR3 is CTCSGTGRDTQYF. The sequenced CDR3 bases are TGCACCTGCAGTGGGACAGGAAGGGACACCCAGTAC. Full variable domain (remainder filled in from reference TRBV1 and TRBJ2-5): VTLLEQNPRWRLVPRGQAVNLRCILKNSQYPWMSWYQQDLQKQLQWLFTLRSPGDKEVKSLPGADYLATRVTDTELRLQVANMSQGRTLYCTCSGTGRDTQYFGPGTRLLVL.

In the case of this clone: Genes and germline are mouse. The read is 1 residue too short to cover the CDR3 end, so that end is filled in from the germline J gene. V is TRBV20 and J is TRBJ2-7; no firm D call. This CDR3 is built from 11 residues. V was clipped by 0 bases and J by 6 bases, with 6 bases between them. Looked up from germline, CDR1 is GFQATS and CDR2 is STVNSAI. CDR3 sequence: CGARDPSEQYF. The part of the CDR3 DNA that was read is TGTGGTGCTAGGGATCCTAGTGAACAGTAC.

Note on this clone: Mouse germline and gene names are used. The read terminates 1 residue before the CDR3 end, so the remaining end is supplied by the germline J gene. This chain connects TRBV13-3 to TRBJ1-3, with D perhaps TRBD1 (5 bases). V dropped 2 bases and J dropped 0 bases, with 6 bases sitting between them. Looked up from germline, CDR1 is NNHDY and CDR2 is SYVADS. CDR3 size: 14 residues. CDR3 in amino acids: CASSEGPSGNTLYF. The sequenced CDR3 bases are TGTGCCAGCAGTGAGGGGCCTTCTGGAAATACGCTCTAT.

In regard to this clone: Germline and genes here are mouse. The read is 1 residue too short to cover the CDR3 end, so that end is filled in from the germline J gene. This chain uses TRBV3 with TRBJ2-3; D call uncertain. The germline V and J ends were trimmed by 1 base and 2 bases, with 4 bases remaining between them. Germline assignment: CDR1 SNHLY and CDR2 FYNGKV (reference sequence). CDR3 size: 13 residues. CDR3 DNA (partial): TGTGCCAGCAGCTTAGGAGTTGCAGAAACGCTGTAT. Protein sequence: CASSLGVAETLY. The full CDR3 is CASSLGVAETLYF. Full variable domain (rest looked up from reference TRBV3 and TRBJ2-3): GPKVLQIPSHQIIDMGQMVTLNCDPVSNHLYFYWYKQILGQQMEFLVNFYNGKVMEKSKLFKDQFSVERPDGSYFTLKIQPTALEDSAVYFCASSLGVAETLYFGSGTRLTVL.

On this clone itself: Genes and germline come from the mouse. Read coverage stops 1 residue before the CDR3 terminus; the germline J gene supplies the remainder. The rearrangement joins TRBV24 to TRBJ2-5; TRBD1 matches at 9 bases. The CDR3 sequence is 12 residues long. Germline CDR1 and CDR2: KGHTA and FRNEEI. The V and J ends lost 7 bases and 10 bases, in that order; junction bases with no gene match: 6. The CDR3 bases that were read are TGTGCCAGCAACAGGGGGCCCGACGCCCAGTAC. Residues: CASNRGPDAQY. The whole CDR3 reads CASNRGPDAQYF.

Regarding this clone: All gene names here are mouse names. Read coverage stops 1 residue before the CDR3 terminus; the germline J gene supplies the remainder. The chain joins TRBV2 to TRBJ2-5, with D perhaps matching TRBD2 (6 bases). V dropped 0 bases and J dropped 8 bases, with 12 bases sitting between them. This CDR3 has 14 amino acids. From germline, CDR1 is LGHNA and CDR2 YSYQKL. CDR3 DNA (partial): TGTGCCAGCAGCCAAGAGGGTGGGGGAGGCACCCAGTAC. It is translated as CASSQEGGGGTQY. The full CDR3 reads CASSQEGGGGTQYF.

On this clone: Genes and germline come from the mouse. The read falls 1 residue short of the CDR3 end, and the missing part is taken from the germline J gene. V and J are TRBV2 and TRBJ2-7; D uncertain. The CDR3 is 13 amino acids. V was cut by 0 bases and J by 3 bases, with 6 bases left in between. In germline, CDR1 is LGHNA, CDR2 YSYQKL. The chain's CDR3 is CASSQDLGYEQYF. The sequenced CDR3 bases are TGTGCCAGCAGCCAAGATTTGGGCTATGAACAGTAC.

Points on this clone: The listed genes are named as in mouse. The read comes to an end 1 residue before the CDR3 does, leaving the germline J gene to fill in the end. The V gene is TRBV13-1, the J gene TRBJ2-7; possible D gene TRBD1, 5 bases. V shed 0 bases and J shed 7 bases, with 8 bases lying between them. The V gene's germline CDR1 is NSHNY and CDR2 SYGAGN. CDR3 length: 12 residues. CDR3 sequence: CASSDAGWEQYF. CDR3 DNA, as far as it was read: TGTGCCAGCAGTGATGCAGGGTGGGAACAGTAC.

Remarks on this clone: The genes are named according to mouse. The CDR3 extends 1 residue past the end of the read, so its final part is completed from the germline J gene. This sequence joins TRBV4 and TRBJ2-4; D gene unclear. Germline lookup yields CDR1 LGHDT and CDR2 YNNKQL (reference sequence). CDR3 length: 12 residues. The V end was cut by 4 bases, the J end by 0 bases, with 2 bases between. Incomplete CDR3 DNA: TGTGCCAGCAGCTTTAGTCAAAACACCTTGTAC. Translated, it gives CASSFSQNTLY. The entire CDR3 reads CASSFSQNTLYF.

This clone showed up just a few times. Mouse gene names apply. The CDR3 end falls 1 residue outside the read, so it is completed with the germline J gene. The genes are TRBV5 and TRBJ2-1, with 10 bases that match TRBD2. The germline gives CDR1 LGHNA, CDR2 YNLKQL (reference sequence). V trimming: 4 bases; J trimming: 0 bases; junction bases outside the gene matches: 3. The CDR3 is 16 residues long. The CDR3 here is CASSPGLGYNYAEQFF. The DNA read from the CDR3 is TGTGCCAGCAGCCCGGGACTGGGGTATAACTATGCTGAGCAGTTC.

Of note for this clone: The listed genes are named as in mouse. The read terminates 1 residue before the CDR3 end, so the remaining end is supplied by the germline J gene. The chain links TRBV13-2 to TRBJ1-4; 7 nucleotides match TRBD1. CDR3 length: 15 residues. Germline lookup yields CDR1 NNHNN and CDR2 SYGAGS (reference sequence). The J segment lost 3 bases and the V segment lost 5 bases, leaving 7 bases of the junction unmatched. The part of the CDR3 DNA that was read is TGTGCCAGCGGCCGGACAGGTCGCGCCAACGAAAGATTATTT. Translating it yields CASGRTGRANERLF. The CDR3 in its entirety is CASGRTGRANERLFF.

This clone was detected a few times. Here the gene names and germline are mouse. The missing CDR3 end, 1 residue past where the read stops, is filled in from the germline J gene. The chain links TRBV20 to TRBJ2-7; weak D call: TRBD2 (5 bases). Trimming pared 3 bases from V and 4 bases from J, leaving 7 bases between. The CDR3 spans 11 residues. Germline V gene data show CDR1 as GFQATS and CDR2 as STVNSAI. CDR3 bases read: TGTGGTGCTAGACTGGAGTATGAACAGTAC. Its protein product is CGARLEYEQY. The full-length CDR3 reads as CGARLEYEQYF. Variable domain in full (rest from reference TRBV20 and TRBJ2-7): GALVYQYPRRTICKSGTSMRMECQAVGFQATSVAWYRQSPQKTFELIALSTVNSAIKYEQNFTQEKFPISHPNLSFSSMTVLNAYLEDRGLYLCGARLEYEQYFGPGTRLTVL.

As to this clone: Gene names denote mouse genes. The read is 1 residue too short to cover the CDR3 end, so that end is filled in from the germline J gene. The V and J genes are TRBV13-1 and TRBJ2-5; D is uncertain. Germline values: CDR1 NSHNY, CDR2 SYGAGN. This CDR3 has 11 amino acids. V was pared by 5 bases and J by 2 bases, with 3 bases between. The part of the CDR3 DNA that was read is TGTGCCAGCAGCCTCCAAGACACCCAGTAC. Residues: CASSLQDTQY. The entire CDR3 protein reads CASSLQDTQYF.